This T cell receptor beta chain was obtained from a study of identical twins. Study-wide findings and caveats: Conclusions leaned on cross-sectional statistical analysis and did not track the same donors over time. Out-of-frame beta chain sequences displayed weaker excess sharing between twins.

CDR1 is SGDLS, CDR2 YYNGEE, per germline. The CDR3 is made up of 14 amino acids. The V end was cut by 4 bases, the J end by 3 bases, with 14 bases between. This clonotype has at least ten counts. Its cognate antigen is unknown. A universal primer site was created by template switching, with the cDNA bearing unique molecular identifiers. TCRdb reprocessed the 5' RACE reads with MiXCR, giving one entry per CDR3 protein. This sample has 300,000 to 400,000 distinct CDR3 sequences; about 12% occur once, and the top ten carry 7.2%. These sequences were also reported in another study, on yellow fever vaccine responses in identical twins. That source notes: Reportedly, the response of twins' T cells to the vaccine seemed partly convergent, partly personalized.

The chain recombines TRBV9 with TRBJ2-7; D remains ambiguous. This TCR came from a woman younger than 30 in good health. The sample consisted of CD8+ T cells sorted from blood. CDR3 sequence (DNA): TGTGCCAGCAGCTTCACCTTGTCTGGCTACGAGCAGTACTTC. Its translation is CASSFTLSGYEQYF. Drawing the rest from reference TRBV9 and TRBJ2-7, the complete variable domain is DSGVTQTPKHLITATGQRVTLRCSPRSGDLSVYWYQQSLDQGLQFLIQYYNGEERAKGNILERFSAQQFPDLHSELNLSSLELGDSALYFCASSFTLSGYEQYFGPGTRLTVT.